These 15 T cell receptor beta chains were sequenced from one sample in a study of T cells after yellow fever vaccination (dated by TCRdb to about 2019). This specimen's treatment or condition label, per the study, means: live attenuated yellow fever vaccine strain. Library prep was done by 5' RACE. This sample was sequenced with an Illumina HiSeq 2500. The public sequencing data were trimmed at Q25 with fastp and processed into clonotypes with MiXCR by TCRdb, which kept only in-frame beta chains. For every CDR3 protein sequence, its rows merge into one entry that carries the most common genes and DNA. The sample table holds just under 600,000 distinct CDR3 sequences, of which roughly 13% were seen once. The biggest ten clones account for about an eighth of the sample. The input for sequencing was PBMCs, taken on the day of the yellow fever booster vaccination. These receptors all stem from a man aged 25 to 40 who received the YFV17D yellow fever vaccine.

The chain employs TRBV27 and TRBJ2-7; 8 nucleotides agree with TRBD1. The germline CDR1 and CDR2 sequences are MNHEY and SMNVEV (reference sequence). This CDR3 contains 15 residues. The J segment lost 3 bases and the V segment lost 2 bases, leaving 6 bases of the junction unmatched. CDR3 sequence reads: CASSLIGTGNYEQYF. CDR3 nucleotides: TGTGCCAGCAGTTTAATCGGGACAGGAAACTACGAGCAGTACTTC.

This clonotype was counted between two and nine times. This CDR3 is CASSLGPYLGLDKEDYGYTF. In DNA form, the CDR3 reads TGTGCCAGCAGTTTAGGCCCTTACCTTGGATTGGACAAGGAGGACTATGGCTACACCTTC. V usage is TRBV12-3 or TRBV12-4 and J usage is TRBJ1-2; perhaps TRBD1 as D (5 bases). CDR3 length equals 20 residues. With 1 base removed from V and 3 bases from J, the gap between germline ends came to 27 bases.

The chain links TRBV12-3 or TRBV12-4 to TRBJ2-1; no clear D. Trimming took 7 bases from V and 7 from J, leaving 14 bases between them. The CDR3 sequence is 13 residues long. DNA for the CDR3: TGTGCCAGCAACCCCTTAGTCCCGAATGAGCAGTTCTTC. Encoded protein: CASNPLVPNEQFF.

This clonotype has only a few counts. The chain is built from TRBV9 and TRBJ2-5, with D unclear. Germline assignment: CDR1 SGDLS and CDR2 YYNGEE. The CDR3 is 12 residues long. Trimming took off 6 bases at V and 7 bases at J, with 13 bases between the two ends. As DNA, the CDR3 is TGTGCCAGCAACCACGACAAGGGGACCCAGTACTTC. Translated: CASNHDKGTQYF.

This CDR3 is CASSPGAPEAGNTIYF. The DNA for the CDR3 is TGTGCCAGCAGTCCCGGGGCCCCGGAGGCTGGAAACACCATATATTTT. This chain uses TRBV27 with TRBJ1-3, with D possibly being TRBD1 (5 bases). The CDR3 consists of 16 residues. V was pared by 5 bases and J by 2 bases, with 16 bases between. The germline V gene encodes CDR1 MNHEY and CDR2 SMNVEV (reference sequence).

The chain joins TRBV4-2 to TRBJ2-5; 12 nucleotides align to TRBD2. The CDR3 runs to 17 residues. The germline V gene has CDR1 LGHNA and CDR2 YNFKEQ. V lost 6 bases and J lost 3; bases outside the gene matches: 11. The CDR3 here is CASSPSGRGTTKETQYF. CDR3 coding DNA: TGTGCCAGCAGTCCTAGCGGGAGGGGCACTACAAAAGAGACCCAGTACTTC.

This clonotype has at least ten counts. The rearrangement joins TRBV5-1 to TRBJ2-2, with D maybe TRBD1 (6 bases). From germline, CDR1 is SGHRS and CDR2 YFSETQ. Trimming shortened V by 4 bases and J by 7 bases, and 14 bases separated the two germline ends. The CDR3 totals 14 residues. CDR3 amino acids: CASSRDIENGELFF. DNA for the CDR3: TGCGCCAGCAGCCGGGACATCGAAAACGGGGAGCTGTTTTTT.

There are many counts of this clonotype. In nucleotides, the CDR3 is TGTGCCAGCAGTTCTCTGACAGGCCTTAGGGAAGCTTTCTTT. Translation: CASSSLTGLREAFF. The chain combines TRBV6-5 with TRBJ1-1; TRBD1 might be the D (6 bases). Germline values: CDR1 MNHEY, CDR2 SVGAGI. The CDR3 extends over 14 amino acids. Trimming removed 4 bases from V and 8 bases from J, with 17 bases in between.

The V gene is TRBV18, the J gene TRBJ1-2, with unresolved D. Germline V gene data show CDR1 as KGHSH and CDR2 as LQKENI. This CDR3 spans 14 amino acids. V lost 4 bases, J lost 3 bases, and 12 bases lay in between. In DNA form, the CDR3 reads TGTGCCAGCTCACGTGGGGTTCCAGACTATGGCTACACCTTC. Protein product: CASSRGVPDYGYTF.

The V gene is TRBV7-2, the J gene TRBJ2-5; 9 bases align to TRBD2. The CDR3 sequence is 13 residues long. Looked up from germline, CDR1 is SGHTA and CDR2 is FQGNSA. Losses at the gene ends were 6 bases for V and 4 bases for J; bases not matched to a gene: 3. The CDR3 spells CASSQLAGETQYF. CDR3 DNA: TGTGCCAGCAGTCAACTAGCGGGAGAGACCCAGTACTTC.

This clonotype has more than one count but fewer than ten. The chain uses TRBV20-1 and TRBJ1-5; TRBD1 agrees at 7 bases. Germline V gene sequence: CDR1 DFQATT, CDR2 SNEGSKA (reference sequence). Losses at the gene ends were 5 bases for V and 4 bases for J; bases not matched to a gene: 5. The CDR3 length is 13 residues. The CDR3 sequence: CSAVGTANQPQHF. The CDR3 DNA is TGCAGTGCTGTCGGGACAGCTAATCAGCCCCAGCATTTT.

This clonotype was counted only a few times. The genes are TRBV7-2 and TRBJ1-1, with TRBD1 matching over 9 bases. The CDR3 length is 15 residues. Germline loops: CDR1 SGHTA, CDR2 FQGNSA. The V and J ends lost 4 bases and 5 bases, in that order; junction bases with no gene match: 8. The CDR3 DNA follows: TGTGCCAGCAGCTCGTCACAGGGGGCGGGGACTGAAGCTTTCTTT. This sequence encodes CASSSSQGAGTEAFF. Variable domain in full (rest from reference TRBV7-2 and TRBJ1-1): GAGVSQSPSNKVTEKGKDVELRCDPISGHTALYWYRQSLGQGLEFLIYFQGNSAPDKSGLPSDRFSAERTGGSVSTLTIQRTQQEDSAVYLCASSSSQGAGTEAFFGQGTRLTVV.

The chain couples TRBV12-3 or TRBV12-4 to TRBJ2-1; D assignment may be TRBD1 or TRBD2 (5 bases each). The ends were cut back, 3 bases at V and 7 bases at J, with 13 bases in the middle. The CDR3 is made up of 14 amino acids. The CDR3 region is CASSFRDGINEQFF. CDR3 in DNA: TGTGCCAGCAGTTTCCGGGACGGAATAAATGAGCAGTTCTTC.

In its sample, this clonotype was seen a few times. The chain links TRBV7-9 to TRBJ2-5; 11 nucleotides agree with TRBD2. Germline V gives CDR1 SEHNR, CDR2 FQNEAQ (reference sequence). V was pared by 4 bases and J by 1 base, with 8 bases of the junction left unmatched. CDR3 length: 17 amino acids. The CDR3 DNA sequence: TGTGCCAGCAGCTCCTTACTTAGCGGGAGGGCCCAAGAGACCCAGTACTTC. Translating it yields CASSSLLSGRAQETQYF.

The rearrangement joins TRBV3-1 to TRBJ2-7, with D tentatively TRBD1 (7 bases). The ends were cut back, 1 base at V and 10 bases at J, with 20 bases in the middle. The length of the CDR3 is 15 residues. The germline gives CDR1 LGHDT, CDR2 YNNKEL (reference sequence). CDR3 sequence: CASSQGGGGLRKQYF. In DNA, the CDR3 is TGTGCCAGCAGCCAAGGTGGAGGGGGCTTAAGGAAACAGTACTTC.